A single sample is the source of the 5 T cell receptor beta chains below, sequenced in a study of cytomegalovirus exposure and HLA in healthy donors. Profiling relied on immunoSEQ multiplex PCR, and the TCRdb table lists in-frame clones only, not all of them. The data show around 150,000 clones, 75% to 95% seen once. Input material: PBMCs. These receptors came from a woman aged 18-29 years in good health and CMV-seropositive.

The chain links TRBV30 to TRBJ1-2; TRBD1 matches at 8 bases. The length of the CDR3 is 16 residues. The V and J ends lost 3 bases and 4 bases, in that order; junction bases with no gene match: 13. CDR1 and CDR2 (germline): GTSNPN, SVGIG (reference sequence). Here the CDR3 DNA reads TGTGCCTGGAGAAGGTCAGGGGGCGGGGTGGGCTATGGCTACACCTTC. Translated, it gives CAWRRSGGGVGYGYTF.

This clone was seen only a few times. The same CDR3 also results from other DNA sequences found in this sample. This chain connects TRBV27 to TRBJ2-7, with D possibly matching TRBD1 (6 bases). Trimming shortened V by 3 bases and J by 2 bases, and 8 bases separated the two germline ends. There are 13 residues in the CDR3. Germline-derived CDR1 and CDR2 are MNHEY and SMNVEV (reference sequence). CDR3: CASSLTGTYEQYF. The CDR3 DNA is TGTGCCAGCAGTTTGACAGGAACCTACGAGCAGTACTTC.

V and J are TRBV19 and TRBJ2-1, with 7 bases aligning to TRBD2. Germline values: CDR1 LNHDA, CDR2 SQIVND (reference sequence). There are 16 residues in the CDR3. With V trimmed by 8 bases and J by 0 bases, 10 bases remained unmatched. In DNA, the CDR3 is TGTGCCAGTTCCTACCGCGGGGGTAGCTCCTACAATGAGCAGTTCTTC. Translated: CASSYRGGSSYNEQFF.

The rearrangement joins TRBV2 to TRBJ2-7; the match to TRBD1 covers 10 bases. The J segment lost 6 bases and the V segment lost 2 bases, leaving 13 bases of the junction unmatched. The CDR3 extends over 17 amino acids. Germline CDR1 reads SNHLY; CDR2 reads FYNNEI. CDR3 DNA sequence: TGTGCCAGCAGTGAATGTTTGGGGACAGGGGTGCGGTGCGAGCAGTACTTC. It is translated as CASSECLGTGVRCEQYF.

The chain couples TRBV4-2 to TRBJ2-7, with 11 positions matching TRBD1. The trim removed 3 bases at V and 5 bases at J, leaving 6 bases unmatched. Germline V gene data show CDR1 as LGHNA and CDR2 as YNFKEQ. This CDR3 is built from 15 residues. The CDR3 sequence is CASSQEPGQGDEQYF. CDR3 DNA: TGTGCCAGCAGCCAGGAACCGGGACAGGGGGACGAGCAGTACTTC.